Following are 9 T cell receptor beta chains from one sample sequenced in a study of vaccination and CD4 T cells after COVID-19. Treatment: roughly nine-day PBMC culture with coronavirus spike peptide pools or control peptides (ViraFEST assay). An Oncomine TCR Beta short-read assay was used to sequence the DNA from cultured CD4+ T cells. MiXCR was run by TCRdb on the PCR reads, yielding one entry per CDR3 protein. In the table there are about 18,000 distinct CDR3 sequences, about 50% of which are singletons. Their recognized antigens are unknown. The sample taken for sequencing was CD4+ T cells from blood, cultured in vitro. The receptors derive from a human donor who had recovered from COVID-19.

V and J are TRBV3-1 and TRBJ1-2; 9 bases map to TRBD1. Looked up from germline, CDR1 is LGHDT and CDR2 is YNNKEL (reference sequence). J lost 4 bases, V lost 1 base, and 7 bases had no gene match. The CDR3 is 16 amino acids. In DNA form, the CDR3 reads TGTGCCAGCAGCCAAGTCCCGACAGGGGGAGGCTATGGCTACACCTTC. It codes for CASSQVPTGGGYGYTF.

The chain couples TRBV6-1 to TRBJ2-5; tentatively, D is TRBD1 or TRBD2 (6 bases each). Trimming removed 5 bases at V and 8 bases at J, with 21 bases between. CDR3 length equals 15 residues. Per germline, CDR1 MNHNS and CDR2 SASEGT. In DNA, the CDR3 is TGTGCCAGCAGTAGAGGGGGGACTGAGTCTGAAACCCAGTACTTC. Residues: CASSRGGTESETQYF.

This clonotype showed up just a few times. The chain joins TRBV20-1 to TRBJ1-2; no clear D gene. Germline loops: CDR1 DFQATT, CDR2 SNEGSKA (reference sequence). The V gene lost 5 bases and the J gene lost 4 bases, with 14 bases spanning the gap. The CDR3 runs to 13 residues. In DNA form, the CDR3 reads TGCAGTGCTCGATCTCCCGGGAGCTATGGCTACACCTTC. Protein: CSARSPGSYGYTF.

This chain uses TRBV7-6 with TRBJ2-7; the D gene is possibly TRBD1 (5 bases). CDR3 length equals 14 residues. The germline V gene has CDR1 SGHVS and CDR2 FNYEAQ. V was shortened by 6 bases and J by 5 bases, with 17 bases between the two germline ends. The CDR3: CASSYQIEDNEQYF. In DNA form, the CDR3 reads TGTGCCAGCAGTTACCAGATCGAGGACAACGAGCAGTACTTC.

This clonotype has only a few counts. The CDR3 spells CASTLTDTQYF. CDR3 sequence (DNA): TGTGCCAGCACCCTCACAGATACGCAGTATTTT. V usage is TRBV6-4 and J usage is TRBJ2-3; D unresolved. CDR3 length: 11 amino acids. Per germline, CDR1 MRHNA and CDR2 SNTAGT. Trimming left V 7 bases short and J 2 bases short, with 4 bases between.

This chain connects TRBV7-6 to TRBJ1-2, with 7 positions matching TRBD1. This CDR3 comprises 15 residues. Germline CDR1 and CDR2: SGHVS and FNYEAQ. V lost 6 bases to trimming and J lost 1 base; unmatched junction nucleotides: 8. CDR3 in DNA: TGTGCCAGCAGTCCCCAGGGGGGGAATAACTATGGCTACACCTTC. This sequence encodes CASSPQGGNNYGYTF.

The rearrangement uses TRBV12-3 or TRBV12-4 and TRBJ1-5; a weak D match, TRBD1 (6 bases). This CDR3 has 14 residues. V lost 7 bases and J 6 bases, leaving 16 bases between the germline ends. CDR3 in amino acids: CASIQTGPGQPQHF. As DNA, the CDR3 is TGTGCCAGCATCCAAACAGGGCCTGGTCAGCCCCAGCATTTT.

This chain connects TRBV20-1 to TRBJ1-2; unclear D gene. V was cut by 6 bases and J by 8 bases, with 19 bases left in between. Germline V gene data show CDR1 as DFQATT and CDR2 as SNEGSKA (reference sequence). This CDR3 region has 13 residues. CDR3 loop: CSALPRTGKGYTF. In DNA form, the CDR3 reads TGCAGTGCCTTACCGCGGACCGGAAAAGGCTACACCTTC.

The chain carries TRBV7-9 and TRBJ1-2, with TRBD1 as a possible D gene (5 bases). Trimming left V 0 bases short and J 1 base short, with 12 bases between. The CDR3 extends over 16 amino acids. CDR1 is SEHNR and CDR2 is FQNEAQ in the germline V gene (reference sequence). The CDR3 protein is CASSLAGEGLNYGYTF. In DNA, the CDR3 is TGTGCCAGCAGCTTAGCGGGGGAGGGCCTTAACTATGGCTACACCTTC.